This T cell receptor beta chain was identified during a study of blood T cell repertoires in COVID-19. As for the study in general: Sites in the United States, Italy and Spain provided acute and convalescent COVID-19 samples. The analysed material was cDNA or gDNA that came from T cells, B-cell-depleted T cells, or PBMCs.

Method: immunoSEQ multiplex PCR; TCRdb's copy keeps in-frame clones and lacks some. The repertoire holds a few hundred thousand clones, with around 90% as singletons. The CDR3 loop spans 16 amino acids. Germline lookup yields CDR1 LNHDA and CDR2 SQIVND (reference sequence). Trimming cost V 5 bases and J 16 bases; bases outside gene matches: 18. This chain joins TRBV19 and TRBJ1-3; the match to TRBD1 covers 12 bases. This TCR derives from a man between 45 and 60 years old with acute or convalescent COVID-19. The specimen was peripheral blood. The CDR3 region has the DNA TGTGCCAGTAGTGGGGGACAGGGGGCGCCTTGGCGGAAACAGTATTTT. It yields the protein CASSGGQGAPWRKQYF.